This TCR beta chain stems from a study of blood T cells in healthy people across ages. Findings of the study overall: Those diversity estimates obtained from one million T cells were thought to be underestimates. Older age coincided with a roughly linear decline in TCR beta diversity per million T cells. Versus aged donors, long-lived donors had higher diversity and more naive CD4+ cells.

The CDR3 contains 13 residues. Per the germline V gene, CDR1 is SNHLY and CDR2 is FYNNEI. The V gene lost 4 bases and the J gene lost 3 bases, with 9 bases spanning the gap. A sample-barcoded 5' primer and a J-beta primer mix were used in a second PCR of roughly 6 to 11 cycles. One entry per CDR3 protein results from TCRdb running MiXCR on the 5' RACE reads. The sample holds 550,000 to 600,000 distinct CDR3 sequences, roughly 29% seen once. Concerning this clonotype itself: Antigen specificity is unknown.

This sequence joins TRBV2 and TRBJ2-5; no reliable D call. The source of this sequence is a woman between 65 and 79 years old in good health. Sequencing used blood. The CDR3 loop is CASSVRSKETQYF. The CDR3 DNA sequence: TGTGCCAGCAGTGTCCGTAGCAAAGAGACCCAGTACTTC.